This T cell receptor beta chain was captured by sequencing in a study of T-cell memory formation after mild COVID-19. This clonotype was recorded a few times. Germline CDR1 is KGHDR and CDR2 is SFDVKD. The CDR3 runs to 17 residues. The trim removed 8 bases at V and 5 bases at J, leaving 17 bases unmatched. TCRdb recomputed calls from the 5' RACE reads with MiXCR, one row per CDR3 protein. Counted here are 120,000 to 150,000 distinct CDR3 sequences, less than 20% occurring once; the ten biggest clones make up 2% to 2.5%. Sample: PBMCs or a T cell subset sorted from them (not recorded which). This rearrangement joins TRBV24-1 to TRBJ2-7, with 10 bases lining up with TRBD2. The sequence derives from an adult woman who had mild COVID-19 (a few samples of this study predate the infection). Cell type and time point are not known. In DNA, the CDR3 is TGTGCCACCAAGGAGAAGGACCCTAGCGGGGGATCTGACGAGCAGTACTTC. Residues: CATKEKDPSGGSDEQYF.